This T cell receptor beta chain was identified in a study of PD-1 blockade in mismatch repair-deficient tumors. Study overall: Patients had around 11 mismatch repair-deficient cancer types, all previously treated and progressing. Findings of the study overall: Tumor-resident clones, often undetectable pretreatment in blood, expanded then contracted after pembrolizumab.

As for this clone: Its antigen is still unknown.

The CDR3 covers 12 residues. The V and J ends lost 5 bases and 3 bases respectively, with 4 bases between them. Looked up from germline, CDR1 is MGHRA and CDR2 is YSYEKL. Assay: immunoSEQ multiplex PCR; the TCRdb copy retains only in-frame clones and omits some. Of about 100,000 clones in the sample, 70% to 85% were seen once. All patients were mismatch repair deficient, assessed by either PCR or immunohistochemistry. The TCR-sequenced patients were a few responders to pembrolizumab. This TCR derives from an adult with mismatch repair-deficient cancer. V usage is TRBV4-1 and J usage is TRBJ2-2, with D uncertain. The sequenced sample was peripheral blood, obtained approximately 35 weeks after starting pembrolizumab. The CDR3 sequence: CASSYDTGELFF. CDR3 DNA: TGCGCCAGCAGCTATGACACCGGGGAGCTGTTTTTT.